Listed here are 22 T cell receptor beta chains from one sample, sequenced in a study of neoadjuvant anti-PD-1 for oral cavity cancer. Sequencing used immunoSEQ multiplex PCR; TCRdb keeps in-frame clones, though not all of them. The sample lists more than 9,500 clones; under 60% were seen once. The sequences come from tumor tissue, collected before nivolumab (anti-PD-1) treatment. The receptors stem from a person aged 40-85 years with oral cavity squamous cell carcinoma.

This chain links TRBV7-2 with TRBJ1-2; no definite D call. The V and J ends lost 4 bases and 4 bases respectively, with 10 bases between them. CDR3 length equals 13 residues. The V gene's germline CDR1 is SGHTA and CDR2 FQGNSA. CDR3 region: CASSSKLAYGYTF. Here the CDR3 DNA reads TGTGCCAGCAGCTCGAAGCTGGCCTATGGCTACACCTTC.

The rearrangement joins TRBV28 to TRBJ1-4; D perhaps matches TRBD1 (6 bases). V was cut by 6 bases and J by 1 base, with 18 bases left in between. Germline V gene lookup returns CDR1 MDHEN and CDR2 SYDVKM. CDR3 length: 17 amino acids. CDR3 bases: TGTGCCAGCAGCCCACAGGGTAATACAGGAACTAATGAAAAACTGTTTTTT. Translated: CASSPQGNTGTNEKLFF.

This clone was detected only a few times. The rearrangement links TRBV28 to TRBJ2-3; 7 nucleotides agree with TRBD2. V dropped 3 bases and J dropped 11; count of bases not matched to a gene: 5. Germline loops: CDR1 MDHEN, CDR2 SYDVKM. The CDR3 has 12 residues. DNA of the CDR3: TGTGCCAGCAGTTTGCCACTAGCGTTGCAGTATTTT. It translates to CASSLPLALQYF. Drawing the rest from reference TRBV28 and TRBJ2-3, the complete variable domain is DVKVTQSSRYLVKRTGEKVFLECVQDMDHENMFWYRQDPGLGLRLIYFSYDVKMKEKGDIPEGYSVSREKKERFSLILESASTNQTSMYLCASSLPLALQYFGPGTRLTVL.

This clone came up a few times. This sequence joins TRBV6-5 and TRBJ2-2; D is unresolved. The CDR3 is 14 residues long. Germline values: CDR1 MNHEY, CDR2 SVGAGI. V shed 6 bases and J shed 3 bases, with 11 bases lying between them. This chain's CDR3 is CASSRNRYTGELFF. DNA for the CDR3: TGTGCCAGCAGCCGTAACAGATACACCGGGGAGCTGTTTTTT.

This chain uses TRBV6-6 with TRBJ1-2; 7 nucleotides line up with TRBD1. CDR1 and CDR2 from the germline V gene are MNHNY and SVGAGI (reference sequence). V trimming: 2 bases; J trimming: 6 bases; junction bases outside the gene matches: 6. The CDR3 length is 14 residues. CDR3: CASSYPGQLDGYTF. CDR3 nucleotides: TGTGCCAGCAGTTACCCGGGACAGCTCGATGGCTACACCTTC.

The rearrangement uses TRBV10-3 and TRBJ1-4, with 7 bases identical to TRBD1. Per the germline V gene, CDR1 is ENHRY and CDR2 is SYGVKD. CDR3 length: 15 residues. V lost 2 bases and J lost 4; bases outside the gene matches: 4. DNA of the CDR3: TGTGCCATCAGTGAGCAACAGGGGCTTAATGAAAAACTGTTTTTT. Its protein product is CAISEQQGLNEKLFF.

This clone was seen more than once but under ten times. The chain has TRBV7-8 and TRBJ2-4, with 10 nucleotides matching TRBD2. The CDR3 totals 16 residues. V was pared by 0 bases and J by 3 bases, with 2 bases of the junction left unmatched. Looked up from germline, CDR1 is SGHVS and CDR2 is FQNEAQ. The chain's CDR3 is CASSLARTSGKNIQYF. CDR3 bases: TGTGCCAGCAGCTTAGCGCGGACTAGCGGCAAAAACATTCAGTACTTC.

This chain joins TRBV29-1 and TRBJ1-1, with D tentatively TRBD1 (5 bases). CDR3 size: 12 residues. Germline CDR1 SQVTM, CDR2 ANQGSEA. With 4 bases removed from V and 4 bases from J, the gap between germline ends came to 10 bases. CDR3 in amino acids: CSVVGGPTEAFF. CDR3 sequence (DNA): TGCAGCGTTGTGGGGGGACCCACTGAAGCTTTCTTT.

V and J are TRBV4-1 and TRBJ2-5, with 9 bases that match TRBD2. V was clipped by 3 bases and J by 5 bases; unmatched bases: 7. CDR1 and CDR2 (germline): MGHRA, YSYEKL. CDR3 length equals 15 residues. In DNA, the CDR3 is TGCGCCAGCAGCCAGAGTAGCGGGGGACGGGAGACCCAGTACTTC. Translated, it gives CASSQSSGGRETQYF.

The chain combines TRBV6-1 with TRBJ1-5; D is ambiguous. Germline lookup yields CDR1 MNHNS and CDR2 SASEGT. This CDR3 contains 13 residues. With 6 bases removed from V and 7 bases from J, the gap between germline ends came to 13 bases. The CDR3 spells CASRAGVGQPQHF. CDR3 nucleotide sequence: TGTGCCAGCAGAGCCGGGGTAGGACAGCCCCAGCATTTT.

In its sample, this clone was seen a few times. The V gene is TRBV7-6, the J gene TRBJ2-3, with 7 bases that match TRBD1. Germline V gene sequence: CDR1 SGHVS, CDR2 FNYEAQ. CDR3 length: 14 residues. Losses at the gene ends were 1 base for V and 4 bases for J; bases not matched to a gene: 2. CDR3 bases: TGTGCCAGCAGCTTAGTGGACAGGTCAGATACGCAGTATTTT. Translated: CASSLVDRSDTQYF. The full variable domain, with the rest looked up from reference TRBV7-6 and TRBJ2-3, is GAGVSQSPRYKVTKRGQDVALRCDPISGHVSLYWYRQALGQGPEFLTYFNYEAQQDKSGLPNDRFSAERPEGSISTLTIQRTEQRDSAMYRCASSLVDRSDTQYFGPGTRLTVL.

This clone appeared a single time. The V and J genes are TRBV5-4 and TRBJ2-1, with 7 positions matching TRBD2. The CDR3 spans 18 residues. Germline trimming cut 2 bases from V and 5 bases from J; bases unmatched to any gene: 16. Per germline, CDR1 SGHNT and CDR2 YYREEE (reference sequence). The CDR3 protein is CASSLQVVVGGVHNEQFF. DNA for the CDR3: TGTGCCAGCAGCTTACAGGTCGTAGTGGGAGGGGTCCACAATGAGCAGTTCTTC.

The V gene is TRBV28, the J gene TRBJ2-5; tentative D call: TRBD2 (6 bases). This CDR3 region has 16 residues. Germline V gene sequence: CDR1 MDHEN, CDR2 SYDVKM. Trimming pared 6 bases from V and 4 bases from J, leaving 21 bases between. The CDR3 here is CASRKSGTRAAETQYF. For the CDR3, the DNA is TGTGCCAGCAGGAAGTCCGGGACTCGGGCAGCAGAGACCCAGTACTTC. The variable domain in full, with the rest retrieved from reference TRBV28 and TRBJ2-5, is DVKVTQSSRYLVKRTGEKVFLECVQDMDHENMFWYRQDPGLGLRLIYFSYDVKMKEKGDIPEGYSVSREKKERFSLILESASTNQTSMYLCASRKSGTRAAETQYFGPGTRLLVL.

The V and J genes are TRBV2 and TRBJ2-3, with TRBD2 as a possible D gene (6 bases). The V end lost 7 bases, the J end lost 0 bases, and 11 bases lay between the germline ends. Per germline, CDR1 SNHLY and CDR2 FYNNEI. The CDR3 extends over 14 amino acids. The chain's CDR3 is CASILTSSTDTQYF. As DNA, the CDR3 is TGTGCCAGCATACTAACTAGCAGCACAGATACGCAGTATTTT.

The V call is TRBV29-1, the J call TRBJ2-3; 7 nucleotides line up with TRBD1. CDR1 and CDR2 from the germline V gene are SQVTM and ANQGSEA. This CDR3 is built from 15 residues. V lost 7 bases to trimming and J lost 0 bases; unmatched junction nucleotides: 10. The CDR3 region has the DNA TGCAGCGCCCCTAGGGGGCAATCTAGCACAGATACGCAGTATTTT. Protein: CSAPRGQSSTDTQYF.

This chain joins TRBV27 and TRBJ2-7; 11 bases map to TRBD2. This CDR3 spans 15 amino acids. Germline assignment: CDR1 MNHEY and CDR2 SMNVEV (reference sequence). V was pared by 2 bases and J by 3 bases, with 3 bases of the junction left unmatched. The CDR3 DNA is TGTGCCAGCAGTTTAAGACTAGCGGGAATCTACGAGCAGTACTTC. Amino acid sequence: CASSLRLAGIYEQYF.

CDR3 sequence: CASSPPGGQPQHF. DNA of the CDR3: TGTGCCAGCTCACCCCCGGGGGGTCAGCCCCAGCATTTT. This chain joins TRBV18 and TRBJ1-5; TRBD1 might be the D (5 bases). This CDR3 spans 13 amino acids. The germline V gene encodes CDR1 KGHSH and CDR2 LQKENI. V shed 3 bases and J shed 6 bases, with 9 bases lying between them.

This clone was counted only a few times. J is TRBJ2-7 and V is TRBV6-6; D is unclear. Per the germline V gene, CDR1 is MNHNY and CDR2 is SVGAGI (reference sequence). The CDR3 sequence is 13 residues long. Deletions cut 8 bases from V and 2 bases from J, with 13 bases between. The CDR3 nucleotides read TGTGCCAGCCTACAAGGATCGCCCTACGAGCAGTACTTC. The encoded protein is CASLQGSPYEQYF.

This chain joins TRBV28 and TRBJ2-5; TRBD1 agrees at 10 bases. V gave up 2 bases and J gave up 5 bases; unmatched junction bases: 8. Germline lookup yields CDR1 MDHEN and CDR2 SYDVKM. The CDR3 is 16 amino acids. The CDR3 DNA sequence: TGTGCCAGCAGTTTAGGGACAGGGGAACGGAGGGAGACCCAGTACTTC. It is translated as CASSLGTGERRETQYF.

The V and J genes are TRBV6-6 and TRBJ2-7; tentatively, D is TRBD1 (6 bases). This CDR3 has 13 residues. The germline CDR1 and CDR2 sequences are MNHNY and SVGAGI (reference sequence). Trimming took off 0 bases at V and 7 bases at J, with 10 bases between the two ends. CDR3 sequence reads: CASSYSWGQEQYF. The CDR3 DNA sequence: TGTGCCAGCAGTTACTCTTGGGGGCAAGAGCAGTACTTC.

This clone was observed a few times. V usage is TRBV19 and J usage is TRBJ2-7, with 12 bases that match TRBD2. The CDR3 covers 16 residues. CDR1 is LNHDA and CDR2 is SQIVND in the germline V gene (reference sequence). V shed 6 bases, J shed 1 base, and the junction held 7 bases outside the gene matches. The chain's CDR3 is CASSAPTSGRSYEQYF. The CDR3 nucleotides are TGTGCCAGTAGCGCTCCCACTAGCGGGAGGTCCTACGAGCAGTACTTC.

The V call is TRBV25-1, the J call TRBJ2-2; the match to TRBD2 covers 7 bases. The CDR3 spans 16 residues. Germline trimming cut 3 bases from V and 7 bases from J; bases unmatched to any gene: 11. Germline V gene lookup returns CDR1 MGHDK and CDR2 SYGVNS. CDR3 protein: CASSDSGPSGGGELFF. As DNA, the CDR3 is TGTGCCAGCAGTGACTCGGGCCCCTCGGGAGGCGGGGAGCTGTTTTTT.